This TCR beta chain emerged from a study of T cells after yellow fever vaccination (dated by TCRdb to between 2018 and 2020). About the study as a whole: Libraries from fractions with low cell numbers were prepared with the SMART-Seq v4 Ultra Low Input RNA kit. To follow T-cell clones before and after both primary and booster YFV17D yellow fever vaccination, bulk TCR alpha and beta repertoires underwent longitudinal sequencing. Two healthy male donors, one aged 18 to 30 and one aged 30 to 40 years, were included in the cohort. Bulk PBMC replicates and cell subsets were isolated from blood drawn at multiple timepoints before and after both primary and secondary immunization. The investigation overall reported the following: Computational filtering was needed because FACS-sorted repertoires could contain abundant contaminating clonotypes from the bulk population. A small share of clonotypes occurred in both CD4 and CD8 compartments, likely arising from convergent recombination. Because only two donors were included in the study, the extent to which the findings can be generalized is limited. After the booster, most of the clones that had expanded following primary vaccination were detected again (around 97% of CD4 and roughly 90% of CD8), which suggests that memory was broadly maintained. The secondary T-cell response was found to be weaker but faster than the primary response, with a peak reached on day 5 rather than on day 15.

The sample's treatment or condition, from its label and the paper: live attenuated yellow fever vaccine strain. At each blood-draw timepoint, two biological replicates of bulk PBMCs were collected. PBMCs were isolated from peripheral blood using a standard Ficoll-Paque protocol. RNA was extracted with TriZol from bulk PBMCs, CD4 and CD8 fractions, and dextramer-positive and dextramer-negative fractions. This clonotype showed up just a few times. What antigen it recognizes has not been identified. It has no much larger one-base neighbor in the sample; base qualities were not kept. Synthesis of TCR cDNA relied on 5'RACE template switching, a step that introduced a universal primer site along with unique molecular identifiers. cDNA synthesis was primed from both the TCR alpha and TCR beta constant segments. Libraries were amplified in two PCR steps, with sample barcodes and sequencing adapters added in the second step. Sequencing of libraries was done on Illumina HiSeq 2500 (2x100 bp) or NovaSeq (2x150 bp). In the original analysis: Demultiplexing of reads and collapsing into UMI consensus sequences were performed with MIGEC, and V(D)J alignment was carried out with MiXCR. Clonotypes responding to the vaccine were identified with edgeR on replicate PBMC samples, with the criteria of FDR below 0.01 and a log2 fold change above 5 up to day 15. Each bulk clonotype received a CD4 or CD8 identity based on whether the sequenced CD4 or CD8 repertoire contained that clonotype at higher abundance. TCRdb cleaned the public reads at Q25 with fastp, built clones with MiXCR and kept in-frame beta chains. A single entry per CDR3 protein holds the most common genes and DNA from its merged rows. TCRdb's processing, not the authors' own work, is the source of the V and J calls. This sample is represented by 450,000 to 550,000 distinct CDR3 sequences; about 19% of them were singletons. The top ten clonotypes cover over 11% of the sample.

This specimen consisted of PBMCs, obtained 15 days after the yellow fever booster vaccination. The receptor's source is a man younger than 45 who received the YFV17D yellow fever vaccine.

The CDR3 sequence is CASSGQVNQPQHF. The DNA sequence is given as TGTGCCAGCAGTGGACAGGTCAATCAGCCCCAGCATTTT. The V gene is TRBV6-1 and the J gene is TRBJ1-5; the D gene is possibly TRBD1, with 6 bases matching. Its CDR3 holds 13 amino acids, cysteine through phenylalanine. Only CDR3 DNA is held: 39 bases, read in frame from base 1. V gives up 4 bases and J gives up 3 bases, and the segment between their germline ends measures 7 bases. Sequences MNHNS (CDR1) and SASEGT (CDR2) are obtained from the germline V gene.